Shown below are 18 T cell receptor delta chains from a single sample sequenced in a study of gamma-delta T cells after stem cell transplantation. TCRdb re-processed the RT-PCR reads using CATT. The sample shows about 660 delta-chain clones, roughly 6.3% of them seen only once. Sequencing was done on a sample of gamma-delta T cells. These receptors were taken from a human donor. It is not recorded whose cells these are; they may come from a transplant donor.

The V gene is TRDV2, the J gene TRDJ3, with D possibly matching TRDD3 (6 bases). The V end lost 0 bases, the J end lost 0 bases, and 8 bases lay between the germline ends. This CDR3 region has 17 residues. CDR1 is GEAIGNYY, CDR2 EKD, per germline. The CDR3 loop reads CACDTGISSWDTRQMFF. In nucleotides, the CDR3 is TGTGCCTGTGACACCGGGATAAGCTCCTGGGACACCCGACAGATGTTTTTC.

By share, this clone counts as medium-sized. A read error is likely here: a far larger clone is one base away. V is TRDV2 and J is TRDJ1; 8 bases align to TRDD3. J was trimmed by 2 bases and V by 5 bases; bases with no gene match: 9. The V gene's germline CDR1 is GEAIGNYY and CDR2 EKD. This CDR3 region has 15 residues. DNA for the CDR3: TGTGCCTGTGGCACACTGGGGGCCCCTACCGATAAACTCATCTTT. Protein sequence: CACGTLGAPTDKLIF.

This clone was observed a handful of times. A far more abundant clone sits one base away, making this likely a read error. Within the sample, other DNA sequences also encode this same CDR3. The J gene is TRDJ1, the V gene TRDV1; 9 nucleotides align to TRDD3. From germline, CDR1 is TSWWSYY and CDR2 QGS. The CDR3 runs 21 residues. The CDR3 is CALGEPLSQWGYGTNTDKLIF. CDR3 bases: TGTGCTCTAGGGGAACCCCTCAGTCAGTGGGGATACGGGACTAACACCGATAAACTCATCTTT.

A note on this clone: A far larger clone is one base from this, pointing to a likely read error. At the DNA level, this CDR3 is encoded by other sequences in the same sample as well. The V call is TRDV2, the J call TRDJ1; no clear D gene. V was shortened by 5 bases and J by 1 base, with 16 bases between the two germline ends. This CDR3 contains 15 residues. Germline values: CDR1 GEAIGNYY, CDR2 EKD. The CDR3 loop reads CACARPRDFTDKLIF. The CDR3 DNA reads TGTGCCTGTGCCCGTCCCAGGGACTTCACCGATAAACTCATCTTT.

By proportion, this clone is large. The junction departs from germline at one end; a sequencing error may be responsible. V gene TRDV2 combines with J gene TRDJ1, with D perhaps TRDD3 (6 bases). Germline values: CDR1 GEAIGNYY, CDR2 EKD. The CDR3 contains 19 residues. CDR3 protein: CACDTVRGTGSPNTDRLIF. The CDR3 region has the DNA TGTGCCTGTGACACCGTAAGGGGTACTGGGAGCCCGAATACCGATAGACTCATCTTT.

In the case of this clone: TCRdb's listed protein matches a much larger clone and diverges from this DNA's translation at residue 8, likely through a read error; the protein shown comes from the DNA. J is TRDJ1 and V is TRDV1; 7 bases align to TRDD3. The J segment lost 1 base and the V segment lost 3 bases, leaving 17 bases of the junction unmatched. The CDR3 runs to 19 residues. The germline CDR1 and CDR2 sequences are TSWWSYY and QGS. The CDR3 DNA sequence: TGTGCTCTTGGGGAGTTCTTGTGCTGGGGGGACGGGGGCACCGATAAACTCATCTTT. Its protein is CALGEFLCWGDGGTDKLIF.

This clone showed up just a few times. This DNA's translation and the protein TCRdb lists, from a much larger clone, do not match at residue 4, likely due to a read error; the protein shown is translated from the DNA. The chain links TRDV2 to TRDJ1; 8 bases align to TRDD3. CDR1 is GEAIGNYY, CDR2 EKD, per germline. This CDR3 has 17 residues. CDR3 nucleotides: TGTGCCTGTGGCACCCTGGGGGAGACAAGGTACACCGATAAACTCATCTTT. Its translation is CACGTLGETRYTDKLIF.

This clone was recorded a few times. The protein TCRdb gives is from a much larger clone and does not agree with this DNA's translation at residue 15, likely a read error; the protein shown here comes from the DNA. V gene TRDV2 combines with J gene TRDJ3, with 12 bases matching TRDD3. The CDR3 consists of 18 residues. Germline V gene sequence: CDR1 GEAIGNYY, CDR2 EKD. The CDR3, as DNA: TGTGCCTGTGACGTCCTGGGGGATACGGCCTGGGACACCCGACGGATGTTTTTC. This sequence encodes CACDVLGDTAWDTRRMFF.

There are a few counts of this clone. TCRdb pairs this DNA with a much larger clone's protein that differs at residue 15, likely a read error; the protein shown was translated from the DNA. The gene calls are TRDV2 and TRDJ1, with 11 bases matching TRDD3. The CDR3 spans 17 residues. Germline V gene data show CDR1 as GEAIGNYY and CDR2 as EKD. CDR3 bases: TGTGCCTGTGACAAAACCCGATGGGGGATACGCACGGGTAAACCCATCTTT. It specifies CACDKTRWGIRTGKPIF.

Comment on this clone: A far more abundant clone sits one base away, making this likely a read error. The same CDR3 also results from other DNA sequences found in this sample. This chain joins TRDV2 and TRDJ1, with 8 bases fitting TRDD3. The germline CDR1 and CDR2 sequences are GEAIGNYY and EKD. Trimming took 7 bases from V and 2 from J; bases not matched to a gene: 20. This CDR3 region has 18 residues. CDR3 nucleotides: TGTGCCTGCAGCAACCAGCATTCCCAATTGGGGGATACCGATAAACTCATCTTT. Its protein product is CACSNQHSQLGDTDKLIF.

This clone was counted between two and nine times. The protein in TCRdb stems from a much larger clone and differs at residue 12 from this DNA's translation, likely a read error; here the protein is translated from the DNA. The chain employs TRDV2 and TRDJ1; TRDD2 might be the D (5 bases). Germline assignment: CDR1 GEAIGNYY and CDR2 EKD. The CDR3 runs 15 residues. The CDR3 sequence is CACARPRDFTDNLIF. For the CDR3, the DNA is TGTGCCTGTGCCCGTCCTAGGGACTTCACCGATAATCTCATCTTT.

Turning to this clone: The TCRdb protein, from a much larger clone, departs from this DNA's translation at residue 8, likely by read error; the protein shown derives from the DNA. The rearrangement links TRDV1 to TRDJ1; 8 bases align to TRDD3. Losses at the gene ends were 6 bases for V and 1 base for J; bases not matched to a gene: 7. Germline V gene lookup returns CDR1 TSWWSYY and CDR2 QGS. The CDR3 covers 15 residues. CDR3: CALGGLGEATDKLIF. The DNA for the CDR3 is TGTGCTCTTGGCGGGCTGGGGGAAGCCACCGATAAACTCATCTTT.

Judged by abundance, this clone is medium-sized. A much larger clone lies one base from this, so it may be a read error. Other DNA variants within this sample encode the same CDR3. The chain couples TRDV1 to TRDJ1; 8 bases are shared with TRDD3. Germline lookup yields CDR1 TSWWSYY and CDR2 QGS. The CDR3 extends over 28 amino acids. V trimming: 0 bases; J trimming: 1 base; junction bases outside the gene matches: 40. This CDR3 reads CALGELGNSLNLSTGGLPTSVLTDKLIF. CDR3 nucleotide sequence: TGTGCTCTTGGGGAACTCGGGAATTCCCTAAACCTCTCTACTGGGGGCTTACCCACTAGCGTCCTCACCGATAAACTCATCTTT.

Notes on this clone: It differs at one base from a far larger clone, so likely a read error. V is TRDV2 and J is TRDJ1, with 10 bases identical to TRDD3. CDR1 and CDR2 from the germline V gene are GEAIGNYY and EKD. Losses at the gene ends were 1 base for V and 1 base for J; bases not matched to a gene: 20. This CDR3 comprises 21 residues. The CDR3 bases are TGTGCCTGTGACACTGCCTTCGCATCGGGGGATACGGGGAGAGGCACCGATAAACTCATCTTT. Translation gives CACDTAFASGDTGRGTDKLIF.

Only a few counts were recorded for this clone. The mismatch at residue 7 between this DNA's translation and the TCRdb protein of a much larger clone likely reflects a read error; the protein shown is translated from the DNA. The chain employs TRDV2 and TRDJ1, with D unclear. CDR3 length equals 15 residues. Germline assignment: CDR1 GEAIGNYY and CDR2 EKD. V shed 4 bases and J shed 0 bases, with 14 bases lying between them. CDR3 sequence: CACEPLWEYTDKLIF. In DNA form, the CDR3 reads TGTGCCTGTGAGCCACTGTGGGAGTACACCGATAAACTCATCTTT.

In the case of this clone: This sequence is one base from a far larger clone and is likely a read error. Other DNA sequences in the same sample also yield this CDR3. The genes are TRDV1 and TRDJ1, with 8 bases lining up with TRDD3. This CDR3 spans 28 amino acids. J was trimmed by 1 base and V by 0 bases; bases with no gene match: 40. Looked up from germline, CDR1 is TSWWSYY and CDR2 is QGS. The CDR3 protein is CALGELGNSLNLSTGGLPTSVLTDKLIF. The CDR3 DNA reads as TGTGCTCTTGGGGAACTAGGGAATTCCCTAAACCTCTCTACTGGGGGCTTACCCACTAGTGTCCTCACCGATAAACTCATCTTT.

Details on this clone: A far larger clone lies a single base away; this is likely a read error. Other nucleotide sequences in the sample specify the same CDR3. The chain uses TRDV1 and TRDJ1, with TRDD3 matching over 9 bases. The germline gives CDR1 TSWWSYY, CDR2 QGS. The length of the CDR3 is 21 residues. CDR3 region: CALGEPLSQWGYGTNTDKLIF. CDR3 DNA: TGTGCTCTTGGGGAACCCCTCAGTCAGTGGGGATACGGGACTAACACCGATAAGCTCATCTTT.

Concerning this clone itself: The translation of this DNA and the TCRdb protein of a much larger clone differ at residue 13, probably owing to a read error; the protein shown here is translated from the DNA. CDR3 DNA sequence: TGTGCCTGTGACACCATGGGGACGAAGTACACCGATAACCTCATCTTT. Its protein product is CACDTMGTKYTDNLIF. The rearrangement uses TRDV2 and TRDJ1; D might be TRDD3 (5 bases). CDR3 length: 16 amino acids. The germline gives CDR1 GEAIGNYY, CDR2 EKD.